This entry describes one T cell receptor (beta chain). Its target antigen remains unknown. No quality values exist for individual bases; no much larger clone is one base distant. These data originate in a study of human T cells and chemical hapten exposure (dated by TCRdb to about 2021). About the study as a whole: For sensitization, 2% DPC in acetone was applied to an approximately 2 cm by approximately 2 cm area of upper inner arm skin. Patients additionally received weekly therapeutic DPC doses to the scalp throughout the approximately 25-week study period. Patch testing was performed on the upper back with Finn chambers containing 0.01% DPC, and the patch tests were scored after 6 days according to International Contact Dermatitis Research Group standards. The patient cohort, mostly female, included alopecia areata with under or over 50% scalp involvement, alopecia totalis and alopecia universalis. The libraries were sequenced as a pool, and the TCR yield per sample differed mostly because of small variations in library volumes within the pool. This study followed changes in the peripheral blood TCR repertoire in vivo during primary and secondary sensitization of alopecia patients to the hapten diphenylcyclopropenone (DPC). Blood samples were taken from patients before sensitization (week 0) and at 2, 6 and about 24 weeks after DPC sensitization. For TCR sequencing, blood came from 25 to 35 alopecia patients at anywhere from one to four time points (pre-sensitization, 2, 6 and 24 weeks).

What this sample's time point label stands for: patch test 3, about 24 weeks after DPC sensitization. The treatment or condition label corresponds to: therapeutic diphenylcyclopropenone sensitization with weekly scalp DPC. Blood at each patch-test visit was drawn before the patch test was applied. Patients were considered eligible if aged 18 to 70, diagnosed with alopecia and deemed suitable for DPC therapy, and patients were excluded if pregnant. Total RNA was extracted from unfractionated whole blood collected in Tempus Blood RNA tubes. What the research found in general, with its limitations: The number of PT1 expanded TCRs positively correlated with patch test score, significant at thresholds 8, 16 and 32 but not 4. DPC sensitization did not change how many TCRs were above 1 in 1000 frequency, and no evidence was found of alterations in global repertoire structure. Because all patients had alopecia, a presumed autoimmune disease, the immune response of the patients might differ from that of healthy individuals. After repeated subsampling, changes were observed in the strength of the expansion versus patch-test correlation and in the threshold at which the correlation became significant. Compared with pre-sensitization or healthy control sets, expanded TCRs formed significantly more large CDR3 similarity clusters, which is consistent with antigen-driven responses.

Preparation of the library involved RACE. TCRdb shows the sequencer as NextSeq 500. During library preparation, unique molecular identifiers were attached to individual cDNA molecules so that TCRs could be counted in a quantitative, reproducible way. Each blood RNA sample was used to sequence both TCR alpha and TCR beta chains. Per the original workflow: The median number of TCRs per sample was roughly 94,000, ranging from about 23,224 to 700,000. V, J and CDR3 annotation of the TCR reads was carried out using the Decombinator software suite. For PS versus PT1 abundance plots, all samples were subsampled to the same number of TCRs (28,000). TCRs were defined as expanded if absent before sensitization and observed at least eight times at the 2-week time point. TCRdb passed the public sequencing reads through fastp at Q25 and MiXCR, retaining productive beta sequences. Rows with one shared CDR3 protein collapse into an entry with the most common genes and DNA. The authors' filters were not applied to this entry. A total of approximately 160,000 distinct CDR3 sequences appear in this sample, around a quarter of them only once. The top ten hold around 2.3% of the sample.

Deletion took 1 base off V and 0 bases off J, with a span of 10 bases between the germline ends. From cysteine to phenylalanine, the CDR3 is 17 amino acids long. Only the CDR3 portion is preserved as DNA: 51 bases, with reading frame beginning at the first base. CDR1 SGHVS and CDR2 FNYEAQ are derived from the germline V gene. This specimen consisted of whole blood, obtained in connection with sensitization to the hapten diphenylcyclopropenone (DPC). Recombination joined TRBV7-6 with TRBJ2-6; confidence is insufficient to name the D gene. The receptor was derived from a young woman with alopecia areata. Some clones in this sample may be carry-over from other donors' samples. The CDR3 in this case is CASSLVPAGSGANVLTF. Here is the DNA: TGTGCCAGCAGCTTAGTGCCCGCCGGCTCTGGGGCCAACGTCCTGACTTTC.